This T cell receptor (beta chain) was captured by sequencing in a study of PD-1 blockade in mismatch repair-deficient tumors. As for the study in general: All were previously treated, progressing patients with about 12 mismatch repair-deficient cancer types. Study findings and constraints: Tumor-resident clones, often absent from pretreatment blood, expanded after pembrolizumab and then contracted.

Clones were sequenced by immunoSEQ multiplex PCR, and TCRdb holds only the in-frame ones, with some missing. The sample contains under 150,000 clones, roughly 86% of which appear only once. About this clone: Its specificity is not known.

Mismatch repair deficiency was confirmed in all patients, by PCR or immunohistochemistry. A few pembrolizumab responders had their TCRs sequenced. The receptor's source is an adult with mismatch repair-deficient cancer. This sample comprised peripheral blood, obtained just over 70 weeks after starting pembrolizumab.

CDR3 bases: TGTGCCAGTAGTATTTTGGACAGTCCCACGTACGAGCAGTACTTC. This codes for CASSILDSPTYEQYF. V and J are TRBV19 and TRBJ2-7, with D possibly matching TRBD1 (6 bases). Per germline, CDR1 LNHDA and CDR2 SQIVND (reference sequence). V gave up 3 bases and J gave up 4 bases, with 16 bases separating them. The CDR3 is made up of 15 amino acids.